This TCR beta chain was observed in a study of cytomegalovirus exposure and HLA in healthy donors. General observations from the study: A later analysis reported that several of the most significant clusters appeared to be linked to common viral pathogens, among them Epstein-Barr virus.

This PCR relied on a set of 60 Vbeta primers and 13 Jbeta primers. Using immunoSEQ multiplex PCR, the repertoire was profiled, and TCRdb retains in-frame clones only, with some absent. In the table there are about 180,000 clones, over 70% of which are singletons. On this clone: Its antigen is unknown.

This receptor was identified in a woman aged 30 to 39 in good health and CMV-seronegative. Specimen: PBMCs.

The chain's CDR3 is CASSMTRGLQETQYF. In nucleotides, the CDR3 is TGTGCCAGTAGTATGACTAGGGGGCTCCAAGAGACCCAGTACTTC. The genes are TRBV19 and TRBJ2-5; D is perhaps TRBD1 (7 bases). Per germline, CDR1 LNHDA and CDR2 SQIVND (reference sequence). This CDR3 has 15 residues. V was shortened by 3 bases and J by 1 base, with 12 bases between the two germline ends.